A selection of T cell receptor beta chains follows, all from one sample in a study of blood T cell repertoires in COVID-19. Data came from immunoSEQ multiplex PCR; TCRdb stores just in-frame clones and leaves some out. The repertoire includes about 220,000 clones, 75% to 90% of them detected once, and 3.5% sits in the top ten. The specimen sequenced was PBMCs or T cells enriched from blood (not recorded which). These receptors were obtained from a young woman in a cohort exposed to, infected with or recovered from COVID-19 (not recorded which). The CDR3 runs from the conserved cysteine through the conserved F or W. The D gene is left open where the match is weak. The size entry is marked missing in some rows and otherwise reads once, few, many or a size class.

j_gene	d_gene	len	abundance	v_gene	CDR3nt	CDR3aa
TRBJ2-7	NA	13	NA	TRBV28	TGTGCCAGCAGTTTCCCCCTATCCTACGAGCAGTACTTC	CASSFPLSYEQYF
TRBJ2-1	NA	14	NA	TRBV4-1	TGCGCCAGCAGCCAAGCCGGGAGTTTAAATGAGCAGTTCTTC	CASSQAGSLNEQFF
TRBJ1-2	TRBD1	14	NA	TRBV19	TGTGCCAGTATTCCGGGACAGCTGCACTATGGCTACACCTTC	CASIPGQLHYGYTF
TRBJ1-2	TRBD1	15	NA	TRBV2	TGTGCCAGCAGTGCTGGGACAGCCCCGAACTATGGCTACACCTTC	CASSAGTAPNYGYTF
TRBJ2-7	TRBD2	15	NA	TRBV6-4	TGTGCCAGCAGCGGGACTAGCGGGAGGGCGTACGAGCAGTACTTC	CASSGTSGRAYEQYF
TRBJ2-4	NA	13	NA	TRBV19	TGTGCCAGTAGCTTCCTAGCCAAAAACATTCAGTACTTC	CASSFLAKNIQYF
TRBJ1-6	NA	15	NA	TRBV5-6	TGTGCCAGCAATATCCAGGGTCGGAGTAATTCACCCCTCCACTTT	CASNIQGRSNSPLHF
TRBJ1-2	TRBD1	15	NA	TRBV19	TGTGCCAGTAGTATAGCCACCGGGACAGGGGTTGGCTACACCTTC	CASSIATGTGVGYTF
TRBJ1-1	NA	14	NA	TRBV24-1	TGTGCCACCAGTGACCGGACAGCAGAAAATGAAGCTTTCTTT	CATSDRTAENEAFF
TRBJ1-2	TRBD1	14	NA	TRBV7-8	TGTGCCAGCAGTCCCCAGGGGGATAACTATGGCTACACCTTC	CASSPQGDNYGYTF
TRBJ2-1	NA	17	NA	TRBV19	TGTGCCAGTAGTATGAACCCCGGCAGGGGCAACTACAATGAGCAGTTCTTC	CASSMNPGRGNYNEQFF
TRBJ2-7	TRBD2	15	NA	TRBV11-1	TGTGCCAGCAGCCCTGGGACTAGCGGGAGGGACGAGCAGTACTTC	CASSPGTSGRDEQYF
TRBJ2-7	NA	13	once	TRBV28	TGTGCCAGCAGTTTATCCCGCGGGGTAGGGCAGTACTTC	CASSLSRGVGQYF
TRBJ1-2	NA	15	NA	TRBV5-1	TGCGCCAGCAGCTTGGCCGTGGGCGAACATTATGGCTACACCTTC	CASSLAVGEHYGYTF
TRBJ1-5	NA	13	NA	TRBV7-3	TGTGCCAGCAGCCCCCCAGGGATTAGGCCCCAGCATTTT	CASSPPGIRPQHF
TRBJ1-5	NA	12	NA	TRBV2	TGTGCCAGCAAGGGCGGGGATCAGCCCCAGCATTTT	CASKGGDQPQHF
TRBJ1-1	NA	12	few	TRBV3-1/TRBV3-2	TGTGCCAGCGGGGGGATGAACACTGAAGCTTTCTTT	CASGGMNTEAFF
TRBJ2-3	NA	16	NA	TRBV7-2	TGTGCCAGCAGCTTAGTGTCTCCCAGCGGTCCAGATACGCAGTATTTT	CASSLVSPSGPDTQYF
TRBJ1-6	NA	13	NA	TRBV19	TGTGCCAGTAGTATGCCAGGAAATTCACCCCTCCACTTT	CASSMPGNSPLHF
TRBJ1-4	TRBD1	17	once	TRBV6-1	TGTGCCAGCAGTGACCGGGACCCAGGGGCCAGGGGGGAAAAACTGTTTTTT	CASSDRDPGARGEKLFF
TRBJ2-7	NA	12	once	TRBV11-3	TGTGCCAGCAGCTTACGGGGTTACGAGCAGTACTTC	CASSLRGYEQYF
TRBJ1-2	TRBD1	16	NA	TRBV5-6	TGTGCCAGCAGCTTGGTCGCCGGGACAGGGCTTTATGGCTACACCTTC	CASSLVAGTGLYGYTF
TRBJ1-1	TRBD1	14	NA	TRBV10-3	TGTGCCATCGCCCGGGACAGTATGAACACTGAAGCTTTCTTT	CAIARDSMNTEAFF
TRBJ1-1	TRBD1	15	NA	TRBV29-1	TGCAGCGCCCAGGGGGCAGCCTTAGGGGGAACTGAAGCTTTCTTT	CSAQGAALGGTEAFF
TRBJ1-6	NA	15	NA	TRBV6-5	TGTGCCAGCAGTTCCCCCCGGAGGGGTAATTCACCCCTCCACTTT	CASSSPRRGNSPLHF
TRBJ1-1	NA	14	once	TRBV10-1	TGCGCCAGCAGTAAAAGCGGGGCTAACACTGAAGCTTTCTTT	CASSKSGANTEAFF
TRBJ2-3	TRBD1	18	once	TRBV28	TGTGCCAGCAGTACCCGGGACAGGACCAAGACAGGCACAGATACGCAGTATTTT	CASSTRDRTKTGTDTQYF
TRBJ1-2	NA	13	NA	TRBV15	TGTGCCACCAGCAGAGATCCGGGTGGTGGCTACACCTTC	CATSRDPGGGYTF
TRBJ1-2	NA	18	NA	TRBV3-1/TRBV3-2	TGTGCCAGCAGCCACCTCTTTGGGCAGTCTCTCTTTTTGGATGGCTACACCTTC	CASSHLFGQSLFLDGYTF
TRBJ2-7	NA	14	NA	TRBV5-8	TGTGCCAGCAGCCCCCACGGGAGCTCCTACGAGCAGTACTTC	CASSPHGSSYEQYF
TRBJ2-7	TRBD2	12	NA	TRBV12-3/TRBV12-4	TGTGCCAGCGGGCCCGGGGGGGGGAAGCAGTACTTC	CASGPGGGKQYF
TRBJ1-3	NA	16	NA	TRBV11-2	TGTGCCAGCAGCCAGTTTGGGGCAGGGTATGGAAACACCATATATTTT	CASSQFGAGYGNTIYF
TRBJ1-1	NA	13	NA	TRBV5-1	TGCGCCAGCAGCTTGGGACAGAGCACTGAAGCTTTCTTT	CASSLGQSTEAFF
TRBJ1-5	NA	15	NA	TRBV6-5	TGTGCCAGCCAGGGGCAGCCTCATAGCAATCAGCCCCAGCATTTT	CASQGQPHSNQPQHF
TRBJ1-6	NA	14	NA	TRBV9	TGTGCCAGCAGCGTAGGCGGGGCCAATTCACCCCTCCACTTT	CASSVGGANSPLHF
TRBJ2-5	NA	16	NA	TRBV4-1	TGCGCCAGCAGCCAAGTTCAGGCTGGGAGCCAAGAGACCCAGTACTTC	CASSQVQAGSQETQYF
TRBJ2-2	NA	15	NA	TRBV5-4	TGTGCCAGCAGCTCAACAGGGATACACACCGGGGAGCTGTTTTTT	CASSSTGIHTGELFF
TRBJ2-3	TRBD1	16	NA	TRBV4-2	TGTGCCAGCAGCCAAGATGACAGGGGCCCGGGAGATACGCAGTATTTT	CASSQDDRGPGDTQYF
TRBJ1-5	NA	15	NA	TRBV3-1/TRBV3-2	TGTGCCAGCAGCCAAGGGTCAGGGGTCGGACAGCCCCAGCATTTT	CASSQGSGVGQPQHF
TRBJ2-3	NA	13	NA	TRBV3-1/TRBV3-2	TGTGCCAGCAGCCAGGCACGGGCAGATACGCAGTATTTT	CASSQARADTQYF
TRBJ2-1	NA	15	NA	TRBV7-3	TGTGCCAGCAGCACAGTAAACTCTGGGTACGATGAGCAGTTCTTC	CASSTVNSGYDEQFF
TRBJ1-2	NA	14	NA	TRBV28	TGTGCCAGCAGGGCGGGACTGAGGATTGAGGGCTACACCTTC	CASRAGLRIEGYTF
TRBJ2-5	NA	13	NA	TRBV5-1	TGCGCCAGCAGCTTGAACATCCAAGAGACCCAGTACTTC	CASSLNIQETQYF
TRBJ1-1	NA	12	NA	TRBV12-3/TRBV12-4	TGTGCCAGCGGAGGACAGCCTACTGAAGCTTTCTTT	CASGGQPTEAFF
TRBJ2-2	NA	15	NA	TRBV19	TGTGCCAGTAGAAAAGGGGGAGTGAACACCGGGGAGCTGTTTTTT	CASRKGGVNTGELFF
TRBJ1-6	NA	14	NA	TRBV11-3	TGTGCCAGCAGCTTCGTTAAATCGGATTCACCCCTCCACTTT	CASSFVKSDSPLHF
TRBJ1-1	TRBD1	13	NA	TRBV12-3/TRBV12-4	TGTGCCAGCAGCCGGGGACAGGGGCTGCAAGCTTTCTTT	CASSRGQGLQAFF
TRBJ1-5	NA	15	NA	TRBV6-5	TGTGCCAGCAGCCAGACAGGTTTTGGGAATCAGCCCCAGCATTTT	CASSQTGFGNQPQHF
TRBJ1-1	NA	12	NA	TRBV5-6	TGTGCCAGCAGCGTGTTAGTGGCTGAAGCTTTCTTT	CASSVLVAEAFF
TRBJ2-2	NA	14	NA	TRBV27	TGTGCCAGCAGTTTATATCGGGGAATCGGGGAGCTGTTTTTT	CASSLYRGIGELFF
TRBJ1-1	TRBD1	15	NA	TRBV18	TGTGCCAGCTCACCCCCGGGACAGGGTAACACTGAAGCTTTCTTT	CASSPPGQGNTEAFF
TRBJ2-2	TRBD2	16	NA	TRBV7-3	TGTGCCAGCAGCCTGGGACTAGCGGAGAACACCGGGGAGCTGTTTTTT	CASSLGLAENTGELFF
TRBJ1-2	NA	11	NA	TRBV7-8	TGTGCCAGCAGCCCAGGGTATGGCTACACCTTC	CASSPGYGYTF
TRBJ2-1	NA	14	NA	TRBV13	TGTGCCAGCCACAGGTTGGGGCTACGTCGAGAGCAGTTCTTC	CASHRLGLRREQFF
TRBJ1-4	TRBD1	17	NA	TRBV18	TGTGCCAGCTCACCTAACGTGGGACAGGCCACTAATGAAAAACTGTTTTTT	CASSPNVGQATNEKLFF